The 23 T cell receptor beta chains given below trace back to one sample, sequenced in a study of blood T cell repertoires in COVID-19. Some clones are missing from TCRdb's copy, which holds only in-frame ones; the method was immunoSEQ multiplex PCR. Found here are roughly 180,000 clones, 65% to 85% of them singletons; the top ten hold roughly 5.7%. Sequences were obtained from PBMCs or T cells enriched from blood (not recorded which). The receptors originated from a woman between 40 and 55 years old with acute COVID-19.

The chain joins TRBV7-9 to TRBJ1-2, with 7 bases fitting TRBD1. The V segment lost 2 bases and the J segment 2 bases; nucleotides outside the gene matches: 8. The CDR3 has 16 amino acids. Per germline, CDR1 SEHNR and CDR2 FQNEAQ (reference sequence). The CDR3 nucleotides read TGTGCCAGCAGCTTATCCTCCGGGACAGTCAACTATGGCTACACCTTC. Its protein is CASSLSSGTVNYGYTF.

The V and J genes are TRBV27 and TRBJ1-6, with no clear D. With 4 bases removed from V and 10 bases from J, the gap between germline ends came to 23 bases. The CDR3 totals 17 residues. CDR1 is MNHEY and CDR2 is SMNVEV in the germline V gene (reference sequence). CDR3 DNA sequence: TGTGCCAGCAGTTCATACAGAGATCCCTTGACTAGATCACCCCTCCACTTT. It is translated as CASSSYRDPLTRSPLHF.

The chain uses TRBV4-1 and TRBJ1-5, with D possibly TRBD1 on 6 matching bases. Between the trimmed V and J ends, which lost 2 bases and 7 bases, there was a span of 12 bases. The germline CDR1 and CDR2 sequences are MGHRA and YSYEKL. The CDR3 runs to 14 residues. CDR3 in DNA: TGCGCCAGCAGCCAAATAACAGGGAACCAGCCCCAGCATTTT. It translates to CASSQITGNQPQHF.

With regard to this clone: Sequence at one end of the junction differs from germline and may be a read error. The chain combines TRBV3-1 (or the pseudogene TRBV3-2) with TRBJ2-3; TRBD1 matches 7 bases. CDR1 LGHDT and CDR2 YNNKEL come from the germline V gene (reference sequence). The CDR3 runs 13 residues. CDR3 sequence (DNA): TGTGCCAGCAGCCAAGATGGGGCAGGGGGACCTGATTTC. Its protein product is CASSQDGAGGPDF.

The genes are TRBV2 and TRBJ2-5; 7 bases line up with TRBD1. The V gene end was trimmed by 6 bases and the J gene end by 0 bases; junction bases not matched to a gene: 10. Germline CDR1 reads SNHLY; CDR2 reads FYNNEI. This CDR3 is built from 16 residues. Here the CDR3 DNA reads TGTGCCAGCAGCGGACGACCCGGACAGGACCAAGAGACCCAGTACTTC. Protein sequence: CASSGRPGQDQETQYF.

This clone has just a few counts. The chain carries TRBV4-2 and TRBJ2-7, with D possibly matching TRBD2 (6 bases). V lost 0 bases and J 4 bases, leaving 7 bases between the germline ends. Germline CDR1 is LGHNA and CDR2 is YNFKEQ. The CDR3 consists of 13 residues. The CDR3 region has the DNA TGTGCCAGCAGCCAAGAGGGGAGGTACGAGCAGTACTTC. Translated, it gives CASSQEGRYEQYF.

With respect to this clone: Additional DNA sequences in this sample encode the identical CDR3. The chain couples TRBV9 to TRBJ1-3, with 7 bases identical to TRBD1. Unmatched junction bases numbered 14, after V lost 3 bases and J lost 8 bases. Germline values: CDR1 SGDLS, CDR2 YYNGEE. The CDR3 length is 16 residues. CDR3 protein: CASSARQGLPGDTIYF. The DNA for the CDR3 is TGTGCCAGCAGCGCGAGACAGGGCCTCCCAGGGGACACCATATATTTT.

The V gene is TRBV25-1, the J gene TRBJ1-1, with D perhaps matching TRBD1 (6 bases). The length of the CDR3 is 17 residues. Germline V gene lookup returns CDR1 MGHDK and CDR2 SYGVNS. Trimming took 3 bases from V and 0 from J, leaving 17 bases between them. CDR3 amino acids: CASSDFSKQGLNTEAFF. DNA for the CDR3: TGTGCCAGCAGTGACTTCTCGAAACAGGGCTTGAACACTGAAGCTTTCTTT.

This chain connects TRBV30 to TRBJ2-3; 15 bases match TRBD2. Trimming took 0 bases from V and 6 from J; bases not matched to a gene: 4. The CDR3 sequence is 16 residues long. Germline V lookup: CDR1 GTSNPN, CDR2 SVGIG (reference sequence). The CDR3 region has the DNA TGTGCCTGGAGTGTATGGACTAGCGGGAGGGCGGATACGCAGTATTTT. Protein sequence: CAWSVWTSGRADTQYF.

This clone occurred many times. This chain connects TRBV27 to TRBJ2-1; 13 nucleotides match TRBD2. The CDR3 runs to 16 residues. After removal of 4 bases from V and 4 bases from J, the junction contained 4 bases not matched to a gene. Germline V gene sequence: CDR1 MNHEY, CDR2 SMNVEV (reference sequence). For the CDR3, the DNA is TGTGCCAGCAGTTCCCGACTAGCGGGAGGTTACAATGAGCAGTTCTTC. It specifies CASSSRLAGGYNEQFF.

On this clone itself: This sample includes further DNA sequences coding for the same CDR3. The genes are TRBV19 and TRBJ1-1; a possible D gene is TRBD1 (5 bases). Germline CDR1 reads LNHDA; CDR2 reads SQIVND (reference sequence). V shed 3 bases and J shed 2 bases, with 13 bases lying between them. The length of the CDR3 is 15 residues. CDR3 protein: CASSINGRGNTEAFF. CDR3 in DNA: TGTGCCAGTAGTATCAATGGGAGGGGTAACACTGAAGCTTTCTTT.

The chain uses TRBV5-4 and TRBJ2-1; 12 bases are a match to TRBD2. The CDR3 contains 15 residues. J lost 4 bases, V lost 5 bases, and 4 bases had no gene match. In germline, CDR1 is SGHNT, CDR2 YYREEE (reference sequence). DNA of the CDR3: TGTGCCAGCAGATCTAGCGGGAGGGATTACAATGAGCAGTTCTTC. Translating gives CASRSSGRDYNEQFF.

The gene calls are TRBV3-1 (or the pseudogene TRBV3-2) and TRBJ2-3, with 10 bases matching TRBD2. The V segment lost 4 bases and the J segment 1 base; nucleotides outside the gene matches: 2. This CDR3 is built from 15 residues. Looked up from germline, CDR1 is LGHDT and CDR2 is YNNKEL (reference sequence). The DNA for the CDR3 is TGTGCCAGCAGCCGTGGACTAGCGGGCACAGATACGCAGTATTTT. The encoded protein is CASSRGLAGTDTQYF.

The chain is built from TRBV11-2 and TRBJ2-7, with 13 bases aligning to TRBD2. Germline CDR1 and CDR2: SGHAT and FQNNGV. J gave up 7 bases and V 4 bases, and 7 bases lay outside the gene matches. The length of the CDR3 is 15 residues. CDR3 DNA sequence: TGTGCCAGCAGCTCCGGACTAGCGGGAGTCGGGGAGCAGTACGTC. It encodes CASSSGLAGVGEQYV.

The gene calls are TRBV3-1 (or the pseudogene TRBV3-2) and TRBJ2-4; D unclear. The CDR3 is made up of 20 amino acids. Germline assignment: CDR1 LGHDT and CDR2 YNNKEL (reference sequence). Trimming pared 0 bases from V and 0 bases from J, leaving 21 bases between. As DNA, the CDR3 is TGTGCCAGCAGCCAAGAAGGCATTAACCTAGTGGAACTAGCCAAAAACATTCAGTACTTC. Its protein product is CASSQEGINLVELAKNIQYF.

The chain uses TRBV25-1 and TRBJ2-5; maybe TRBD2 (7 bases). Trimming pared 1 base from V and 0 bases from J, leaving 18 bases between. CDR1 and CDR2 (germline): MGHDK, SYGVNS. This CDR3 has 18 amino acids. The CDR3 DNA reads TGTGCCAGCAGTGAATTTATAGGGGGGGGGACGTACCAAGAGACCCAGTACTTC. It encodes CASSEFIGGGTYQETQYF.

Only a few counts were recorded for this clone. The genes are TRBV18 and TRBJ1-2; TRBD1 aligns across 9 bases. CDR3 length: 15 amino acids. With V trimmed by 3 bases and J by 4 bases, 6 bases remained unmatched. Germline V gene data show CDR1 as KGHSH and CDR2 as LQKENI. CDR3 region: CASSPDRGGSYGYTF. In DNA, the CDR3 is TGTGCCAGCTCACCTGACAGGGGGGGATCCTATGGCTACACCTTC.

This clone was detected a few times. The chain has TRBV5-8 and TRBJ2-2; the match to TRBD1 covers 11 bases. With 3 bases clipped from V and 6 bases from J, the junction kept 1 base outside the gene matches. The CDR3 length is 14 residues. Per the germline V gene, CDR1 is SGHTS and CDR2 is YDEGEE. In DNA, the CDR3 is TGTGCCAGCAGCTCGGGACAGGGGGCCGGGGAGCTGTTTTTT. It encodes CASSSGQGAGELFF.

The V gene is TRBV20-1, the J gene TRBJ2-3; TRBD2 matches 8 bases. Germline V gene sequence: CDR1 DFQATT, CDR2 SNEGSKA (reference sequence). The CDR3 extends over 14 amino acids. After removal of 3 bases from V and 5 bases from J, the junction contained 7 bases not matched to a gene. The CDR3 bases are TGCAGTGCTAGTCCTCCAGCGGGAGAAGATACGCAGTATTTT. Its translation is CSASPPAGEDTQYF.

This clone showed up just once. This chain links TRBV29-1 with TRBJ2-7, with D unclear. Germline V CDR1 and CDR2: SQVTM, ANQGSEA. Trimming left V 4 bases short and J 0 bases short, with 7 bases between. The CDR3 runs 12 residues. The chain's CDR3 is CSVGLSSYEQYF. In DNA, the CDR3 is TGCAGCGTTGGCCTCAGCTCCTACGAGCAGTACTTC.

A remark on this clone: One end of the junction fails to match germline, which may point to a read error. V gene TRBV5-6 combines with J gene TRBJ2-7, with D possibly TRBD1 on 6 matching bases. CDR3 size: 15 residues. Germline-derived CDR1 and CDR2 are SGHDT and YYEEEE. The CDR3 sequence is CASSLSGHSSHEQYF. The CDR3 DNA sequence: TGTGCCAGCAGCTTGTCGGGACACAGCTCCCACGAGCAGTACTTC.

Here the CDR3 reads CAISEGGSAPTHNEQFF. CDR3 coding DNA: TGTGCCATCAGTGAGGGCGGCTCGGCCCCCACACACAATGAGCAGTTCTTC. The chain carries TRBV10-3 and TRBJ2-1; D is undetermined. Trimming pared 2 bases from V and 5 bases from J, leaving 19 bases between. Germline values: CDR1 ENHRY, CDR2 SYGVKD. The CDR3 is 17 amino acids.

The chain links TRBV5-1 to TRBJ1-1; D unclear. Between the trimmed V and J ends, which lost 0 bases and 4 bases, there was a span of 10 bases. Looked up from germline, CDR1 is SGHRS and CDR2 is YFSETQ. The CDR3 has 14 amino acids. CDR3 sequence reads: CASSLGRVGTEAFF. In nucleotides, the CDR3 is TGCGCCAGCAGCTTGGGGAGGGTGGGCACTGAAGCTTTCTTT. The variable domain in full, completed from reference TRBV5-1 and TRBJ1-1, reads KAGVTQTPRYLIKTRGQQVTLSCSPISGHRSVSWYQQTPGQGLQFLFEYFSETQRNKGNFPGRFSGRQFSNSRSEMNVSTLELGDSALYLCASSLGRVGTEAFFGQGTRLTVV.